A single sample is the source of the 21 T cell receptor beta chains below, sequenced in a study of Graves' ophthalmopathy and Graves' hyperthyroidism (dated by TCRdb to between 2017 and 2018). Sequencing used an Illumina HiSeq 2000. For repertoire sequencing, TCR beta CDR3 regions were amplified from RNA transcripts. A first-round RT-PCR used HTBI primers with the Qiagen OneStep RT-PCR kit, followed by a second-round multiplex PCR, size selection and purification. TCRdb's own reprocessing of the public reads used fastp at Q25 and MiXCR and kept productive beta chains. Rows with a matching CDR3 protein are joined into one entry that keeps the most common DNA and genes. A total of 600,000 to 950,000 distinct CDR3 sequences appear in this sample, 40% of them only once. The top ten constitute 40% to 55% of the sample. Sequencing was performed on peripheral blood. These receptors were obtained from an adult man with Graves' ophthalmopathy.

The rearrangement joins TRBV11-3 to TRBJ1-1; maybe TRBD1 (5 bases). The germline CDR1 and CDR2 sequences are SGHNT and YENEEA. The CDR3 is 15 residues long. Trimming took off 1 base at V and 5 bases at J, with 14 bases between the two ends. In nucleotides, the CDR3 is TGTGCCAGCAGCTTAGTTGGGGGGTCGGGAACTGAAGCTTTCTTT. Protein sequence: CASSLVGGSGTEAFF. The full variable domain, its missing parts supplied by reference TRBV11-3 and TRBJ1-1, is EAGVVQSPRYKIIEKKQPVAFWCNPISGHNTLYWYLQNLGQGPELLIRYENEEAVDDSQLPKDRFSAERLKGVDSTLKIQPAELGDSAVYLCASSLVGGSGTEAFFGQGTRLTVV.

This clonotype was recorded at least ten times. The chain combines TRBV29-1 with TRBJ1-2, with D possibly being TRBD1 (5 bases). Trimming left V 8 bases short and J 4 bases short, with 14 bases between. The CDR3 covers 12 residues. Germline V gives CDR1 SQVTM, CDR2 ANQGSEA. CDR3 protein: CSFGTGGYGYTF. In DNA, the CDR3 is TGCAGCTTCGGGACGGGAGGCTATGGCTACACCTTC.

This clonotype was observed a handful of times. A read error may account for a junction end that differs from germline. J is TRBJ1-2 and V is TRBV7-9; no reliable D call. The CDR3 spans 13 residues. From germline, CDR1 is SEHNR and CDR2 FQNEAQ (reference sequence). DNA of the CDR3: TGCGCCAGCAGCCAACACTTCACCGGTGGCTACACCTTC. Residues: CASSQHFTGGYTF. Full variable domain (rest looked up from reference TRBV7-9 and TRBJ1-2): DTGVSQNPRHKITKRGQNVTFRCDPISEHNRLYWYRQTLGQGPEFLTYFQNEAQLEKSRLLSDRFSAERPKGSFSTLEIQRTEQGDSAMYLCASSQHFTGGYTFGSGTRLTVV.

V gene TRBV11-1 combines with J gene TRBJ2-7, with a weak D call TRBD1 (5 bases). Trimming stripped 5 bases from V and 4 bases from J, with 15 bases between. This CDR3 contains 14 residues. Germline lookup yields CDR1 SGHAT and CDR2 FQDESV (reference sequence). In nucleotides, the CDR3 is TGTGCCAGCAGCCACGACAGAACCTTATACGAGCAGTACTTC. The encoded protein is CASSHDRTLYEQYF.

This clonotype has a count of ten or more. The V gene is TRBV19, the J gene TRBJ1-4; D possibly corresponds to TRBD1 (6 bases). Germline V lookup: CDR1 LNHDA, CDR2 SQIVND (reference sequence). There are 15 residues in the CDR3. V was pared by 6 bases and J by 7 bases, with 18 bases between. The CDR3 coding sequence is TGTGCCAGTAGCCAACAACAGGGTAGGGGTGAAAAACTGTTTTTT. This sequence encodes CASSQQQGRGEKLFF.

This clonotype occurred many times. The V and J genes are TRBV29-1 and TRBJ2-7; 8 nucleotides line up with TRBD2. In germline, CDR1 is SQVTM, CDR2 ANQGSEA. The CDR3 has 12 residues. The V gene end was trimmed by 2 bases and the J gene end by 5 bases; junction bases not matched to a gene: 2. CDR3 residues: CSVESGSDEQYF. In DNA form, the CDR3 reads TGCAGCGTTGAAAGCGGGAGTGACGAGCAGTACTTC.

To note about this clonotype: A clone one base away is much larger, so this may be a read error. The chain uses TRBV10-3 and TRBJ1-1; D not certain. This CDR3 has 13 amino acids. Germline CDR1 ENHRY, CDR2 SYGVKD. The CDR3 loop is CASSSEDDAEAFF. CDR3 bases: TGTGCCAGCAGTTCCGAGGACGACGCTGAAGCTTTCTTT.

J is TRBJ2-3 and V is TRBV29-1, with D uncertain. Between the trimmed V and J ends, which lost 0 bases and 4 bases, there was a span of 14 bases. This CDR3 contains 15 residues. Per germline, CDR1 SQVTM and CDR2 ANQGSEA. The chain's CDR3 is CSVEEAQGVADTQYF. CDR3 coding DNA: TGCAGCGTTGAAGAAGCGCAAGGAGTAGCAGATACGCAGTATTTT.

This chain joins TRBV5-1 and TRBJ2-7, with 9 positions matching TRBD2. In germline, CDR1 is SGHRS, CDR2 YFSETQ. The CDR3 is 15 amino acids. With 0 bases clipped from V and 6 bases from J, the junction kept 7 bases outside the gene matches. The CDR3 sequence is CASSLEPSGKLEQYF. The CDR3 DNA reads TGCGCCAGCAGCTTGGAACCTAGCGGGAAACTCGAGCAGTACTTC.

This clonotype was detected a few times. The chain is built from TRBV7-9 and TRBJ1-1; no definite D call. Germline CDR1 is SEHNR and CDR2 is FQNEAQ (reference sequence). This CDR3 is built from 14 residues. V lost 11 bases and J lost 3, with 19 bases in between. CDR3 in amino acids: CACSPPPRDTEAFF. Here the CDR3 DNA reads TGTGCCTGCTCCCCTCCACCGCGGGACACTGAAGCTTTCTTT.

A few counts support this clonotype. This chain links TRBV9 with TRBJ2-7, with 9 bases lining up with TRBD1. This CDR3 has 16 residues. CDR1 SGDLS and CDR2 YYNGEE come from the germline V gene. With 0 bases clipped from V and 4 bases from J, the junction kept 8 bases outside the gene matches. CDR3 nucleotide sequence: TGTGCCAGCAGCGTAGATTCGGGACAGGGAAGATACGAGCAGTACTTC. It is translated as CASSVDSGQGRYEQYF.

This chain connects TRBV7-9 to TRBJ2-2, with TRBD2 matching 13 bases. V was pared by 5 bases and J by 2 bases, with 11 bases of the junction left unmatched. The germline V gene encodes CDR1 SEHNR and CDR2 FQNEAQ (reference sequence). The CDR3 is 19 residues long. CDR3 sequence (DNA): TGTGCCAGCAGCACCAATCGACTAGCGGGGGGCCTCAACACCGGGGAGCTGTTTTTT. Its protein is CASSTNRLAGGLNTGELFF.

The chain combines TRBV7-9 with TRBJ2-7; TRBD1 aligns across 8 bases. The CDR3 sequence is 13 residues long. Germline-derived CDR1 and CDR2 are SEHNR and FQNEAQ (reference sequence). The J segment lost 2 bases and the V segment lost 7 bases, leaving 4 bases of the junction unmatched. CDR3 in amino acids: CASTGTGTYEQYF. DNA of the CDR3: TGTGCCAGCACCGGGACAGGCACCTACGAGCAGTACTTC.

This chain connects TRBV7-2 to TRBJ1-6; D not certain. Germline lookup yields CDR1 SGHTA and CDR2 FQGNSA. The CDR3 is 16 amino acids. Trimming left V 1 base short and J 2 bases short, with 9 bases between. CDR3 sequence reads: CASSLGPSPYNSPLHF. For the CDR3, the DNA is TGTGCCAGCAGCTTAGGGCCCTCCCCCTATAATTCACCCCTCCACTTT.

Details on this clonotype: Sequence at one end of the junction differs from germline and may be a read error. The gene calls are TRBV19 and TRBJ1-5; D is unclear. CDR3 length equals 14 residues. Germline-derived CDR1 and CDR2 are LNHDA and SQIVND (reference sequence). For the CDR3, the DNA is TGTGTCAGTAGTAGGAGTGTTGGGCATCAGCCCCAGCATTTT. It is translated as CVSSRSVGHQPQHF.

The V and J genes are TRBV12-3 or TRBV12-4 and TRBJ1-4; D is undetermined. The CDR3 runs to 15 residues. Deletions cut 7 bases from V and 8 bases from J, with 20 bases between. This CDR3 is CASTDTARVREKLFF. The CDR3 nucleotides are TGTGCCAGCACTGACACGGCGAGGGTAAGGGAAAAACTGTTTTTT.

This clonotype was detected only once. The CDR3 does not end in the conserved phenylalanine or tryptophan, so this is likely a read error. V gene TRBV7-3 combines with J gene TRBJ2-5; D assignment may be TRBD1 or TRBD2 (5 bases each). Between the trimmed V and J ends, which lost 6 bases and 1 base, there was a span of 12 bases. Germline-derived CDR1 and CDR2 are SGHTA and FQGTGA. The CDR3 sequence is 14 residues long. The CDR3 region is CASSLHGGQETQYV. The CDR3 DNA reads TGTGCCAGCAGTCTCCATGGGGGCCAAGAGACCCAGTACGTC.

The chain uses TRBV25-1 and TRBJ1-3, with TRBD1 identical over 9 bases. Germline CDR1 is MGHDK and CDR2 is SYGVNS. Trimming at V came to 0 bases and at J to 1 base, leaving 4 bases not matched to a gene. This CDR3 spans 17 amino acids. CDR3: CASSEYGQGISGNTIYF. The CDR3 coding sequence is TGTGCCAGCAGTGAATATGGACAGGGGATATCTGGAAACACCATATATTTT. The variable domain in full, with the rest retrieved from reference TRBV25-1 and TRBJ1-3, is EADIYQTPRYLVIGTGKKITLECSQTMGHDKMYWYQQDPGMELHLIHYSYGVNSTEKGDLSSESTVSRIRTEHFPLTLESARPSHTSQYLCASSEYGQGISGNTIYFGEGSWLTVV.

The V call is TRBV5-8, the J call TRBJ1-2, with TRBD1 as a possible D gene (5 bases). CDR1 and CDR2 (germline): SGHTS, YDEGEE. The CDR3 contains 15 residues. Trimming removed 1 base from V and 7 bases from J, with 17 bases in between. The CDR3 spells CASSLFDQGLRGYTF. In nucleotides, the CDR3 is TGTGCCAGCAGCTTGTTCGATCAGGGACTTCGTGGCTACACCTTC. The full variable domain, rest sourced from reference TRBV5-8 and TRBJ1-2, is EAGVTQSPTHLIKTRGQQATLRCSPISGHTSVYWYQQALGLGLQFLLWYDEGEERNRGNFPPRFSGRQFPNYSSELNVNALELEDSALYLCASSLFDQGLRGYTFGSGTRLTVV.

The J gene is TRBJ1-5, the V gene TRBV29-1; weak D call: TRBD1 (6 bases). Germline lookup yields CDR1 SQVTM and CDR2 ANQGSEA. CDR3 length: 14 residues. The CDR3 DNA reads TGCAGTCGTTCCGGGACATATAGCAATCAGCCCCAGCATTTT. This gives the protein CSRSGTYSNQPQHF.

V and J are TRBV24-1 and TRBJ1-5; 7 bases fit TRBD1. From germline, CDR1 is KGHDR and CDR2 SFDVKD. The V segment lost 4 bases and the J segment 3 bases; nucleotides outside the gene matches: 8. The CDR3 has 16 amino acids. The CDR3 DNA is TGTGCCACCAGTGACCAACCGGGACAGAACAATCAGCCCCAGCATTTT. It encodes CATSDQPGQNNQPQHF.